The 16 T cell receptor beta chains below were found in one sample sequenced in a study of neurological immune-mediated disorders. In TCRdb, the 5' RACE reads were re-called with MiXCR into one record per CDR3 protein. Among 50,000 or so distinct CDR3 sequences listed, roughly 17% were seen once. Sequences were obtained from PBMCs. The receptors shown here come from a man aged 55 to 70 in good health.

At least ten counts were recorded for this clonotype. The rearrangement joins TRBV6-1 to TRBJ1-4, with TRBD1 matching 9 bases. In germline, CDR1 is MNHNS, CDR2 SASEGT. This CDR3 is built from 14 residues. V was pared by 6 bases and J by 5 bases, with 4 bases of the junction left unmatched. The CDR3 is CASSPGTGNEKLFF. Here the CDR3 DNA reads TGTGCCAGCAGCCCCGGGACAGGGAATGAAAAACTGTTTTTT.

This clonotype has a count of ten or more. V and J are TRBV11-1 and TRBJ2-1; D unclear. CDR1 is SGHAT and CDR2 is FQDESV in the germline V gene (reference sequence). The CDR3 spans 13 residues. The germline V and J ends were trimmed by 2 bases and 5 bases, with 7 bases remaining between them. The CDR3 region has the DNA TGTGCCAGCAGCTTAAGTTCGAACAATGAGCAGTTCTTC. This encodes CASSLSSNNEQFF.

The table lists this clonotype with many counts. The CDR3 loop reads CASSQDEPGLAGNYIDEQFF. The DNA of the CDR3 is TGCGCCAGCAGCCAAGATGAGCCCGGACTAGCGGGAAATTATATCGATGAGCAGTTCTTC. V is TRBV4-1 and J is TRBJ2-1, with TRBD2 matching over 12 bases. Trimming took 0 bases from V and 8 from J; bases not matched to a gene: 17. Germline assignment: CDR1 MGHRA and CDR2 YSYEKL. CDR3 length: 20 amino acids.

This clonotype was seen many times. This chain connects TRBV5-1 to TRBJ2-1, with D perhaps TRBD2 (5 bases). CDR1 is SGHRS and CDR2 is YFSETQ in the germline V gene. With 0 bases removed from V and 10 bases from J, the gap between germline ends came to 8 bases. CDR3 length: 12 amino acids. The CDR3 loop reads CASSLGGNEQFF. CDR3 bases: TGCGCCAGCAGCTTGGGAGGGAACGAGCAGTTCTTC. The full variable domain, completed using reference TRBV5-1 and TRBJ2-1, is KAGVTQTPRYLIKTRGQQVTLSCSPISGHRSVSWYQQTPGQGLQFLFEYFSETQRNKGNFPGRFSGRQFSNSRSEMNVSTLELGDSALYLCASSLGGNEQFFGPGTRLTVL.

This clonotype was counted at least ten times. This CDR3 is CSAREPSGSGNEQFF. The CDR3, as DNA: TGCAGTGCTAGAGAGCCTAGCGGGAGTGGGAATGAGCAGTTCTTC. The chain has TRBV20-1 and TRBJ2-1; TRBD2 matches 10 bases. J gave up 7 bases and V 0 bases, and 6 bases lay outside the gene matches. The length of the CDR3 is 15 residues. The germline V gene encodes CDR1 DFQATT and CDR2 SNEGSKA (reference sequence).

About this clonotype itself: The junction and the germline gene differ at one end; a read error may be behind it. V usage is TRBV28 and J usage is TRBJ1-1; D call uncertain. Germline CDR1 MDHEN, CDR2 SYDVKM. CDR3 size: 15 residues. This CDR3 is CASSLNSGGNTEAFF. The CDR3 DNA reads as TGTGCTAGCAGTTTGAACAGTGGCGGGAACACTGAAGCTTTCTTT.

This clonotype was counted a few times. V usage is TRBV20-1 and J usage is TRBJ1-3; 9 bases align to TRBD1. Germline V gene sequence: CDR1 DFQATT, CDR2 SNEGSKA (reference sequence). This CDR3 is 14 amino acids long. The junction had 5 bases not matched to a gene; V was cut back by 6 bases and J by 2 bases. DNA of the CDR3: TGCAGTGCCCAGACAGGGGGAACTGGAAACACCATATATTTT. It specifies CSAQTGGTGNTIYF.

This clonotype came up many times. The chain combines TRBV5-5 with TRBJ2-2, with D maybe TRBD1 (6 bases). The germline V gene has CDR1 SGHKS and CDR2 YYEKEE (reference sequence). Between the trimmed V and J ends, which lost 4 bases and 1 base, there was a span of 14 bases. The CDR3 contains 16 residues. Here the CDR3 reads CASSHDRDKNTGELFF. The CDR3 bases are TGTGCCAGCAGCCATGACCGGGACAAGAACACCGGGGAGCTGTTTTTT.

This clonotype was seen at least ten times. The chain links TRBV20-1 to TRBJ2-1; perhaps TRBD1 as D (5 bases). Trimming took off 5 bases at V and 7 bases at J, with 9 bases between the two ends. The germline V gene encodes CDR1 DFQATT and CDR2 SNEGSKA (reference sequence). The CDR3 is made up of 11 amino acids. This CDR3 is CSALRQNEQFF. The CDR3 region has the DNA TGCAGTGCTTTAAGACAGAATGAGCAGTTCTTC.

This clonotype was detected ten times or more. CDR3 residues: CASSLRGAGGMYNEQFF. For the CDR3, the DNA is TGTGCCAGCAGTTTGAGAGGGGCGGGAGGGATGTACAATGAGCAGTTCTTC. The chain uses TRBV28 and TRBJ2-1; TRBD2 matches 9 bases. The trim removed 3 bases at V and 4 bases at J, leaving 10 bases unmatched. Per germline, CDR1 MDHEN and CDR2 SYDVKM. This CDR3 is built from 17 residues.

The sample holds many counts of this clonotype. The rearrangement uses TRBV5-1 and TRBJ2-1; 9 nucleotides align to TRBD2. Germline V gene data show CDR1 as SGHRS and CDR2 as YFSETQ. CDR3 length: 15 amino acids. V lost 0 bases, J lost 7 bases, and 5 bases stayed unmatched. In DNA form, the CDR3 reads TGCGCCAGCAGCTTGGGCCAGCGGGAGGTTAATGAGCAGTTCTTC. Its protein product is CASSLGQREVNEQFF. The variable domain in full, with the rest retrieved from reference TRBV5-1 and TRBJ2-1, is KAGVTQTPRYLIKTRGQQVTLSCSPISGHRSVSWYQQTPGQGLQFLFEYFSETQRNKGNFPGRFSGRQFSNSRSEMNVSTLELGDSALYLCASSLGQREVNEQFFGPGTRLTVL.

This clonotype has a count of ten or more. This rearrangement joins TRBV7-2 to TRBJ2-1; 13 nucleotides line up with TRBD2. The germline gives CDR1 SGHTA, CDR2 FQGNSA. J gave up 7 bases and V 0 bases, and 3 bases lay outside the gene matches. The CDR3 loop spans 16 amino acids. As DNA, the CDR3 is TGTGCCAGCAGCTTAGCGAGGACTAGCGGGAGAAATGAGCAGTTCTTC. It codes for CASSLARTSGRNEQFF.

This clonotype came up many times. The genes are TRBV2 and TRBJ1-5; TRBD1 agrees at 7 bases. Germline CDR1 reads SNHLY; CDR2 reads FYNNEI. V dropped 6 bases and J dropped 5; count of bases not matched to a gene: 19. This CDR3 region has 18 residues. Written as DNA, the CDR3 is TGTGCCAGCAGGGGCCCCTCGACAGGGTCTCCCAGGGATCAGCCCCAGCATTTT. It codes for CASRGPSTGSPRDQPQHF.

This clonotype was picked up a small number of times. CDR3 amino acids: CASSLGTSGGNEQFF. The CDR3 DNA is TGTGCCAGCAGCTTAGGGACTAGCGGTGGGAATGAGCAGTTCTTC. The J gene is TRBJ2-1, the V gene TRBV7-2; 10 bases align to TRBD2. This CDR3 spans 15 amino acids. The germline gives CDR1 SGHTA, CDR2 FQGNSA. Germline trimming cut 1 base from V and 7 bases from J; bases unmatched to any gene: 4.

On this clonotype: One end of the junction varies from germline; a read error may be responsible. The V and J genes are TRBV5-1 and TRBJ2-3, with D possibly matching TRBD1 (7 bases). The germline CDR1 and CDR2 sequences are SGHRS and YFSETQ. The CDR3 is 15 residues long. The CDR3 reads CASSLDRGGTYTQYF. CDR3 DNA sequence: TGCGCCAGCAGCTTGGACAGGGGAGGCACATATACGCAGTATTTT.

This clonotype was observed at least ten times. The chain uses TRBV27 and TRBJ2-1; TRBD2 matches 11 bases. This CDR3 has 18 amino acids. Looked up from germline, CDR1 is MNHEY and CDR2 is SMNVEV (reference sequence). The V gene end was trimmed by 5 bases and the J gene end by 0 bases; junction bases not matched to a gene: 9. The CDR3 loop reads CASSHRLAGRSSYNEQFF. The CDR3 DNA reads as TGTGCCAGCAGTCATCGACTAGCGGGAAGGAGCTCCTACAATGAGCAGTTCTTC.